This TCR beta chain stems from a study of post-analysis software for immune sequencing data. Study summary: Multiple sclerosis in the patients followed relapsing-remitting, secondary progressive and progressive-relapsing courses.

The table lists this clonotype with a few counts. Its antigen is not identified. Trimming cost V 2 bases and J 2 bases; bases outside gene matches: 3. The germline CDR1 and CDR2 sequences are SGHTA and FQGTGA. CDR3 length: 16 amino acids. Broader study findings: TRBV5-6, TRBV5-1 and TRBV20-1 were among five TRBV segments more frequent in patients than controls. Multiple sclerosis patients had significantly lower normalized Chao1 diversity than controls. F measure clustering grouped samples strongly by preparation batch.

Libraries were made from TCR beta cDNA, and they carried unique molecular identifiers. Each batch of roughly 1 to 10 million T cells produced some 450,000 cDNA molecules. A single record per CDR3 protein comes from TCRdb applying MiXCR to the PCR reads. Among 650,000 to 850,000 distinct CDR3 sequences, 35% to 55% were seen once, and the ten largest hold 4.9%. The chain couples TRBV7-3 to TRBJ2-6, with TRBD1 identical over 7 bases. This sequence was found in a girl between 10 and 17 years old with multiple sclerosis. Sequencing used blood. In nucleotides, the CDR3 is TGTGCCAGCAGCTTAGACCAGGGGGCTGGGGCCAACGTCCTGACTTTC. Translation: CASSLDQGAGANVLTF.